This T cell receptor (beta chain) is drawn from a study of shared clonotypes between healthy human individuals (dated by TCRdb to the early 2020s). Turning to the overall study: A couple of women and three men aged 18 to 49 years were included in the cohort. For each donor, three plates each were used for CD4 naive and CD4 memory, two plates were used for CD8 naive, and one plate was used for CD8 memory. Between about 0.8 and 9.5 billion PBMCs per donor were obtained by leukapheresis. To increase sequencing depth and limit assay-specific biases, TCR repertoire library preparation and sequencing were carried out by different laboratories using diverse techniques. To estimate repertoire size and how much clonotypes are shared between individuals, the study performed deep sequencing of blood TCR repertoires from about five healthy adults.

The donors were healthy, HIV-negative adults with no recently reported acute infections or vaccinations. All donors were Caucasian adults living in Nashville, Tennessee, USA. Magnetic negative selection was used to enrich CD4+ T cells, after which naive cells were positively selected on CD45RA and the negative fraction became the memory subset. After blood collection by leukapheresis, PBMCs were isolated using Ficoll-Histopaque density gradient centrifugation and then cryopreserved in the vapor phase of liquid nitrogen. Analytical flow cytometry was used to check the purity and quantity of each magnetically sorted T cell population. Each sorted fraction had its genomic DNA isolated and then quantified by UV absorbance on a Nanodrop 2000c. CDR1 and CDR2, looked up from the germline V gene, are KGHSH and LQKENI. Deletion took 7 bases off V and 8 bases off J, with a span of 15 bases between the germline ends. Including the terminal cysteine and phenylalanine, the CDR3 comprises 13 residues. Kept here is only the CDR3 DNA, which spans 39 bases and is read in frame from base 1.

Broader findings and caveats from the paper: Naive subsets generally had larger estimated clonotype richness than memory subsets. Because the study included only a small number of donors, the genetic and exposure-history diversity represented was limited. Pairwise subsampling indicated that sequencing depth was expected to affect the degree of clonotype sharing among donors. Sampling was restricted to blood, and TCR repertoires in tissue are likely to differ from TCR repertoires in blood. Compared with non-shared clonotypes, clonotypes shared by all four sorted-subset donors had higher generation probabilities. Across four donors, approximately 5% of naive CD4, 3.5% of naive CD8, approximately 2.5% of memory CD4, and 0.4% to 0.45% of memory CD8 clonotypes were shared. Rarefaction of sorted-subset datasets indicated incomplete sequencing despite the large sequencing depth.

TCR CDR3 regions were amplified from genomic DNA by multiplex PCR using the deep immunoSEQ assay. For each cell subset, the extracted genomic DNA was distributed evenly across all wells of several immunoSEQ 96-well plates, and each plate served as one replicate. For sorted subsets, each replicate PCR was loaded with 200 ng genomic DNA, equivalent to 30,000 to 35,000 T cell genomes. The purified libraries were quantified using a Qubit 3.0 fluorometer, sized with a Bioanalyzer 2100, and then quantified again using the KAPA Library Quantification kit. A separate single-read 150-cycle Illumina NextSeq 550 flow cell was used to sequence each immunoSEQ 96-well plate. Concerning the study's data processing: Because the immunoSEQ output included only junctional sequences and no quality scores, the filtering could not be the same as the filtering used for full-length reads. To assign V/J genes and CDR3, sequences were annotated against IMGT germline references using PyIR, a Python wrapper for IgBLAST v1.9. Reads were filtered out if the reads had weak V/J assignments (E-value above 1e-6), no CDR3, stop codons, out-of-frame junctions, or ambiguous translated residues. V3J clonotypes were defined as sequences sharing an identical inferred V gene, J gene, and CDR3 amino acid sequence. Percentage overlap between repertoires was calculated by dividing the number of shared unique clonotypes by the size of the smaller repertoire. Repertoire richness was assessed with RTK rarefaction, the Chao1 estimator, and Recon v2.1 estimates of unobserved clonotypes. Generation probabilities for all TCRbeta clonotypes obtained by the gDNA method from a handful of donors were computed using OLGA. The clones in this table, taken by TCRdb from immuneACCESS, are in-frame only. Not every clone is retained; where verified, under half of the shortfall comes from an unresolved V gene, and the cause of the rest is unknown. V and J calls and clone size are copied from that table; D and trimming were computed from the DNA. The sample includes approximately 1.5 million clones, with approximately 98% observed a single time. The top ten clones comprise around 0.47% of the sample.

In the case of this clone: Which antigen it targets is not known. Per-base qualities were not stored, and no clone one base away is much larger.

This receptor was taken from a man aged 30-40 years in good health. Sequencing was done on a sample of naive CD4+ T cells sorted from blood. Sample cell subset or site, as interpreted from the label and publication: CD45RA+ positively selected. Here the chain combines TRBV18 and TRBJ2-1; the D gene assignment is perhaps TRBD1 or TRBD2, with each matching 5 bases. The CDR3 reads CASWGRSSDEQFF. The bases read TGTGCCAGCTGGGGACGGTCTTCCGATGAGCAGTTCTTC.